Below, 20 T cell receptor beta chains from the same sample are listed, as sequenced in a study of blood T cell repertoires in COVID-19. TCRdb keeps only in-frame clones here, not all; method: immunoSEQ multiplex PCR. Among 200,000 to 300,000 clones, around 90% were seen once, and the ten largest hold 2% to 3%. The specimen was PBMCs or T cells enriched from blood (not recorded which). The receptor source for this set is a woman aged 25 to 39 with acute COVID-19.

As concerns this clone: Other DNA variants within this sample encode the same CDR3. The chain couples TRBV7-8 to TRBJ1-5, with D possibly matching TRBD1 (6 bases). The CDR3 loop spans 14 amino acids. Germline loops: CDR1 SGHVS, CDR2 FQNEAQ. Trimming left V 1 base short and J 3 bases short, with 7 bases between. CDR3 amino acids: CASSLGTVNQPQHF. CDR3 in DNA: TGTGCCAGCAGCTTAGGGACAGTCAATCAGCCCCAGCATTTT.

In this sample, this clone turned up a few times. CDR3 loop: CASSLGGGTEAFF. CDR3 nucleotide sequence: TGCGCCAGCAGCTTGGGAGGGGGAACTGAAGCTTTCTTT. The chain recombines TRBV5-1 with TRBJ1-1, with D tentatively TRBD1 (6 bases). The V end lost 0 bases, the J end lost 5 bases, and 8 bases lay between the germline ends. The CDR3 runs 13 residues. The germline V gene encodes CDR1 SGHRS and CDR2 YFSETQ.

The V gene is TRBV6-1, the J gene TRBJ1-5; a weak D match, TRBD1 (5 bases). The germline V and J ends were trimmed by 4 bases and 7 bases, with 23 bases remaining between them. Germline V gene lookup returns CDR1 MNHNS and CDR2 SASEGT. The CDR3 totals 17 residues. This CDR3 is CASSGRGNPRGGQPQHF. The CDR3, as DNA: TGTGCCAGCAGTGGGAGGGGTAATCCTCGGGGGGGGCAGCCCCAGCATTTT.

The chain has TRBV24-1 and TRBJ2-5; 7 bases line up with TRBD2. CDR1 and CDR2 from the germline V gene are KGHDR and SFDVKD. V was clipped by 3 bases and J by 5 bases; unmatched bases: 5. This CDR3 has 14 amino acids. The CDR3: CATSDSGTGETQYF. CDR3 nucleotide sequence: TGTGCCACCAGTGATAGCGGGACTGGGGAGACCCAGTACTTC.

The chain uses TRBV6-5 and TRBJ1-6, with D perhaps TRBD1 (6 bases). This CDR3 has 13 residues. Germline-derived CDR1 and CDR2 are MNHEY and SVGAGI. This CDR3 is CVSNRDYNSPLHF. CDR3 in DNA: TGTGTATCGAACAGGGATTATAATTCACCCCTCCACTTT.

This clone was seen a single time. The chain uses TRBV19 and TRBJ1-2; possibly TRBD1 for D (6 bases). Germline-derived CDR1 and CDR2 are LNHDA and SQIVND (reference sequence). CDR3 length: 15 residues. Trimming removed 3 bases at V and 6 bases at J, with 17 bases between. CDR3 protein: CASSMGLTGQHGYTF. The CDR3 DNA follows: TGTGCCAGTAGTATGGGGCTGACAGGACAACATGGCTACACCTTC. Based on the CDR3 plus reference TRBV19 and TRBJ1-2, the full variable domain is DGGITQSPKYLFRKEGQNVTLSCEQNLNHDAMYWYRQDPGQGLRLIYYSQIVNDFQKGDIAEGYSVSREKKESFPLTVTSAQKNPTAFYLCASSMGLTGQHGYTFGSGTRLTVV.

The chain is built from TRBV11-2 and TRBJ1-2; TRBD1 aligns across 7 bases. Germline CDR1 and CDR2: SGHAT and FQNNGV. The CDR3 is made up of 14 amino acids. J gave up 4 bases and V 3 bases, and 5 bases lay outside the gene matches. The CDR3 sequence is CASSLGDSAYGYTF. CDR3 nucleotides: TGTGCCAGCAGCTTGGGGGACAGTGCCTATGGCTACACCTTC. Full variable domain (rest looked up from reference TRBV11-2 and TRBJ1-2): EAGVAQSPRYKIIEKRQSVAFWCNPISGHATLYWYQQILGQGPKLLIQFQNNGVVDDSQLPKDRFSAERLKGVDSTLKIQPAKLEDSAVYLCASSLGDSAYGYTFGSGTRLTVV.

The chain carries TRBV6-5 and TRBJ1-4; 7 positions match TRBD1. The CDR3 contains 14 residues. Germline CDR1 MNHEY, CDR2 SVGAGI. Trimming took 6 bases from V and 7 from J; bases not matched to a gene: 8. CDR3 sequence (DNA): TGTGCCAGCAGCCAACAGACAGGGTCTGAAAAACTGTTTTTT. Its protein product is CASSQQTGSEKLFF.

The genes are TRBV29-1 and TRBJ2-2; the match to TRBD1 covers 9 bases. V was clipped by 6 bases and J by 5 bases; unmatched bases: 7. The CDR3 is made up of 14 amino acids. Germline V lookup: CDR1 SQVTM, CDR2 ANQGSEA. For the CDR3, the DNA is TGCAGCGTGCGTGGGACAGGGAGGACCGGGGAGCTGTTTTTT. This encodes CSVRGTGRTGELFF.

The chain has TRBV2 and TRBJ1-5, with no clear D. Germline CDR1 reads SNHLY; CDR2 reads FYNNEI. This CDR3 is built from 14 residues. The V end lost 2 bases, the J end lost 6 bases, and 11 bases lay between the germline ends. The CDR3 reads CASSERQASQPQHF. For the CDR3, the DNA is TGTGCCAGCAGTGAACGGCAGGCCAGTCAGCCCCAGCATTTT.

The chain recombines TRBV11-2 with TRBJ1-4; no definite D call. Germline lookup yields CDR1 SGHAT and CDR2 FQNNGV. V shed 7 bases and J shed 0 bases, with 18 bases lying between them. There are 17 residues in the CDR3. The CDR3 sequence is CASTNPREGATNEKLFF. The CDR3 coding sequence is TGTGCCAGCACCAACCCACGGGAGGGAGCAACTAATGAAAAACTGTTTTTT.

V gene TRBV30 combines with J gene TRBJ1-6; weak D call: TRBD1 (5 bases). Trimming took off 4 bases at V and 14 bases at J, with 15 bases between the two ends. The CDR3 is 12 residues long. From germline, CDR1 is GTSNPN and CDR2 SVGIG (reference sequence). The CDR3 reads CAWTTDPDTLHF. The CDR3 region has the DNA TGTGCCTGGACCACGGACCCGGACACCCTCCACTTT.

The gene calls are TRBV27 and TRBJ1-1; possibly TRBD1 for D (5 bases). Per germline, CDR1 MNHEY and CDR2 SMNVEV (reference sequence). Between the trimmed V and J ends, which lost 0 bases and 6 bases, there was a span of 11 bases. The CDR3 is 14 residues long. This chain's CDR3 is CASSLSGGGAEAFF. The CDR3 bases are TGTGCCAGCAGTTTATCTGGGGGAGGCGCTGAAGCTTTCTTT.

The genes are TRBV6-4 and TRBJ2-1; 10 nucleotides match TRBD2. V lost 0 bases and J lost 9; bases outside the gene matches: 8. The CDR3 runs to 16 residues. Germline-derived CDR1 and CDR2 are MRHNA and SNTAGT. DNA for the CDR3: TGTGCCAGCAGTGACTCGAGCGGGGGGGCCCCGACTGAGCAGTTCTTC. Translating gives CASSDSSGGAPTEQFF.

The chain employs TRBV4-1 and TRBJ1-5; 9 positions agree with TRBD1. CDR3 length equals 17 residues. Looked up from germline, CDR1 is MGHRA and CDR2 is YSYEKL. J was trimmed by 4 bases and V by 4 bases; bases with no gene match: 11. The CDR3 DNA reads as TGCGCCAGCAGCCCAAGGACAGGGGAGAAAATTAATCAGCCCCAGCATTTT. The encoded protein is CASSPRTGEKINQPQHF.

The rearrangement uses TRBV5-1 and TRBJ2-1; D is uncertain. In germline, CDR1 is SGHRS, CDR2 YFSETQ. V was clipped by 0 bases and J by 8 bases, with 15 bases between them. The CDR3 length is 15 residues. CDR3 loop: CASSLASGYNDEQFF. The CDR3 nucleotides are TGCGCCAGCAGCTTGGCGTCCGGGTACAACGATGAGCAGTTCTTC.

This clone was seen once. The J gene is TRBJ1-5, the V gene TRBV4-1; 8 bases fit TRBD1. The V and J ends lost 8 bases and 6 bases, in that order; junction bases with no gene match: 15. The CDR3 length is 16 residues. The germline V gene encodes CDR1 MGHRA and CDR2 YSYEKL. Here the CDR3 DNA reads TGCGCCAGCGGAGCCAAATTATCCAGGGGGCGTCAGCCCCAGCATTTT. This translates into CASGAKLSRGRQPQHF.

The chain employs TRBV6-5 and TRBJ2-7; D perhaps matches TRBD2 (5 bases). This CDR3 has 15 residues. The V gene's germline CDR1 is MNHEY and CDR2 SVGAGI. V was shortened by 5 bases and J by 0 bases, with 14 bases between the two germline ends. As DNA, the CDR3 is TGTGCCAGCAGTCCCCGGAGGAGTAGCTCCTACGAGCAGTACTTC. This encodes CASSPRRSSSYEQYF.

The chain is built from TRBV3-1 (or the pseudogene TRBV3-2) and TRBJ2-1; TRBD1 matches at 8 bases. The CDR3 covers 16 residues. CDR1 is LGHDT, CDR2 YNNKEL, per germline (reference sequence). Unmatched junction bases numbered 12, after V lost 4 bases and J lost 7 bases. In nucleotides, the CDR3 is TGTGCCAGCAGCCCCACGGACAGGGCGTTATGGAATGAGCAGTTCTTC. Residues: CASSPTDRALWNEQFF.

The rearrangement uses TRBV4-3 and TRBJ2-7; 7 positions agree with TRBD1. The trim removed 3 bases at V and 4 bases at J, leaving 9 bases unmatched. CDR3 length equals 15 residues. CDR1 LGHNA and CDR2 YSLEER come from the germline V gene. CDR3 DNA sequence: TGCGCCAGCAGCCAGTCATCAGGGGGTTCTTACGAGCAGTACTTC. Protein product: CASSQSSGGSYEQYF.